This TCR beta chain was observed in a study of T cell repertoires in cytomegalovirus infection. Study at large: HLA-B-restricted CMV epitopes that are well studied, plus recently identified HLA-C-restricted ones, were used by the study. From public TCR beta signatures came an indication of both CMV infection and matching HLA type.

Study observations and caveats: Totalled public TCR beta family frequency picked out people who carried CMV plus the relevant HLA. Predominance within the ex vivo response was attributable to HLA-C-restricted CMV-specific TCR beta clonotypes.

TCRdb re-called the reads through MiXCR, storing one row per CDR3 protein. The sample lists around 360,000 distinct CDR3 sequences, about a third occurring once. The germline CDR1 and CDR2 sequences are SGHNT and YENEEA. The length of the CDR3 is 15 residues. V gave up 4 bases and J gave up 1 base, with 11 bases separating them. About this clonotype itself: What it recognizes is unknown.

The rearrangement uses TRBV11-3 and TRBJ2-1, with a tentative D call TRBD2 (6 bases). The sequence derives from a human donor in good health (CMV status not recorded). Some clones in this sample may be carry-over from other donors' samples. The input for sequencing was cultured PBMCs, taken from culture after CMV antigen stimulation. The CDR3 nucleotides are TGTGCCAGCAGCTCGGGACTCCCTTCCTACAATGAGCAGTTCTTC. Amino acid sequence: CASSSGLPSYNEQFF. Combining the CDR3 with reference TRBV11-3 and TRBJ2-1 gives the whole variable domain EAGVVQSPRYKIIEKKQPVAFWCNPISGHNTLYWYLQNLGQGPELLIRYENEEAVDDSQLPKDRFSAERLKGVDSTLKIQPAELGDSAVYLCASSSGLPSYNEQFFGPGTRLTVL.